The 4 T cell receptor beta chains in this list originate from one sample, sequenced in a study of blood T cell repertoires in COVID-19. Clones were sequenced by immunoSEQ multiplex PCR, and TCRdb holds only the in-frame ones, with some missing. The repertoire holds approximately 160,000 clones, with about 80% as singletons. The sample was peripheral blood. The origin of the receptors is a man aged 70-80 years who had recovered from COVID-19.

The V and J genes are TRBV6-5 and TRBJ2-7; unclear D gene. V lost 4 bases and J lost 4, with 2 bases in between. The length of the CDR3 is 10 residues. The germline V gene has CDR1 MNHEY and CDR2 SVGAGI. The CDR3: CASSLYEQYF. In nucleotides, the CDR3 is TGTGCCAGCAGTTTATACGAGCAGTACTTC.

J is TRBJ1-3 and V is TRBV18; 8 bases match TRBD1. The CDR3 length is 17 residues. Germline V gene sequence: CDR1 KGHSH, CDR2 LQKENI. V gave up 4 bases and J gave up 0 bases; unmatched junction bases: 8. CDR3 bases: TGTGCCAGCTCACTCGGGATGGGACAGGACTCTGGAAACACCATATATTTT. It yields the protein CASSLGMGQDSGNTIYF.

This clone was seen a few times. The chain combines TRBV28 with TRBJ1-4; 9 nucleotides align to TRBD1. Trimming took 4 bases from V and 7 from J; bases not matched to a gene: 7. Germline CDR1 reads MDHEN; CDR2 reads SYDVKM. The CDR3 covers 15 residues. The CDR3 is CASSWTGVGGEKLFF. The CDR3 bases are TGTGCCAGCAGTTGGACAGGGGTTGGGGGTGAAAAACTGTTTTTT.

The V gene is TRBV3-1 (or the pseudogene TRBV3-2), the J gene TRBJ2-2; 8 bases are shared with TRBD2. With 4 bases clipped from V and 6 bases from J, the junction kept 7 bases outside the gene matches. The CDR3 has 15 residues. Germline V gene data show CDR1 as LGHDT and CDR2 as YNNKEL (reference sequence). CDR3 DNA: TGTGCCAGCAGCCCCGGCCCGACTAGCGCCGGGGAGCTGTTTTTT. It is translated as CASSPGPTSAGELFF.